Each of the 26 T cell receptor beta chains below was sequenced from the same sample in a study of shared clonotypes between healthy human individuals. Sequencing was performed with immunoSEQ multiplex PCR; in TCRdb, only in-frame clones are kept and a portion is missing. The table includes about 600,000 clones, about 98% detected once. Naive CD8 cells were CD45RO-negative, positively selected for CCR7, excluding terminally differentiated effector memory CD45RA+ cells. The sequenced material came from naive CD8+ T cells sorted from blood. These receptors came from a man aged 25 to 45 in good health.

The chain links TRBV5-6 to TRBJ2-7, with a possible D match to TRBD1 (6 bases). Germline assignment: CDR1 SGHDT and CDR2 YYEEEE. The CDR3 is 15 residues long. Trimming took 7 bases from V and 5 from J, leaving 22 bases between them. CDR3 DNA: TGTGCCAGCTGTAAGGGGGTGAGCGGATCGGACGAGCAGTACTTC. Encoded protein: CASCKGVSGSDEQYF.

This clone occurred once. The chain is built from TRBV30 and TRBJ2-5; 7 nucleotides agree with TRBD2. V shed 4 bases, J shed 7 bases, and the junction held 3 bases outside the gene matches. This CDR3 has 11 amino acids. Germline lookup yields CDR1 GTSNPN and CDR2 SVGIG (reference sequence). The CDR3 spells CAWTGGRTQYF. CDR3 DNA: TGTGCCTGGACAGGCGGGAGGACCCAGTACTTC.

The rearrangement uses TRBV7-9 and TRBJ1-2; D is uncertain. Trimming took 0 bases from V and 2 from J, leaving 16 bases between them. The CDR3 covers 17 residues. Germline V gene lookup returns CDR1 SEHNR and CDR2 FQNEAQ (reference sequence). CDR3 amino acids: CASSLAREVSTNYGYTF. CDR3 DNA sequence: TGTGCCAGCAGCTTAGCTCGTGAAGTATCGACGAACTATGGCTACACCTTC. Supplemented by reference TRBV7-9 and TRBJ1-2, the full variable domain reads DTGVSQNPRHKITKRGQNVTFRCDPISEHNRLYWYRQTLGQGPEFLTYFQNEAQLEKSRLLSDRFSAERPKGSFSTLEIQRTEQGDSAMYLCASSLAREVSTNYGYTFGSGTRLTVV.

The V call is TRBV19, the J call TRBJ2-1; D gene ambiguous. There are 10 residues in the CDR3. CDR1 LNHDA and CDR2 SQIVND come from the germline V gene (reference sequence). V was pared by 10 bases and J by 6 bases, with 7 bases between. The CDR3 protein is CATSTNEQFF. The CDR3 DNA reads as TGTGCCACTTCCACCAATGAGCAGTTCTTC.

The chain's CDR3 is CATSLADKVASTQYF. CDR3 DNA sequence: TGTGCCACCAGCTTAGCTGACAAGGTGGCAAGTACCCAGTACTTC. The chain joins TRBV15 to TRBJ2-5, with D hard to call. The germline V and J ends were trimmed by 5 bases and 8 bases, with 21 bases remaining between them. Germline values: CDR1 LNHNV, CDR2 YYDKDF (reference sequence). The CDR3 has 15 amino acids.

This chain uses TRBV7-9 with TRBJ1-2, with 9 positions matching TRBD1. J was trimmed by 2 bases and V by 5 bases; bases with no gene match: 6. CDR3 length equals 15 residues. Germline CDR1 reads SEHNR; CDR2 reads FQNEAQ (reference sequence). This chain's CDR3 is CASSNGDRANYGYTF. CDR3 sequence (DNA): TGTGCCAGCAGCAATGGGGACAGGGCGAACTATGGCTACACCTTC. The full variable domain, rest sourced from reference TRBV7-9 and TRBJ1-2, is DTGVSQNPRHKITKRGQNVTFRCDPISEHNRLYWYRQTLGQGPEFLTYFQNEAQLEKSRLLSDRFSAERPKGSFSTLEIQRTEQGDSAMYLCASSNGDRANYGYTFGSGTRLTVV.

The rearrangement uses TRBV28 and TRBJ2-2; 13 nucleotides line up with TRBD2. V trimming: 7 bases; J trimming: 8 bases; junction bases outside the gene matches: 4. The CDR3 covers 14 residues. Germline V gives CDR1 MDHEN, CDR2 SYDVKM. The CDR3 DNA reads TGTGCCAGCAAACTAGCGGGAGGGCCAGGGGAGCTGTTTTTT. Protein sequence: CASKLAGGPGELFF.

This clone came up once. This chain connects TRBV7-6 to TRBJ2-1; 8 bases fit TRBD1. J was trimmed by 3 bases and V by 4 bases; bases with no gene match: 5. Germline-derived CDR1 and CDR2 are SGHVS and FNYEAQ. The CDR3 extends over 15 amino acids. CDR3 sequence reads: CASSSRDRLYNEQFF. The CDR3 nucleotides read TGTGCCAGCAGCTCCCGGGACAGGCTCTACAATGAGCAGTTCTTC.

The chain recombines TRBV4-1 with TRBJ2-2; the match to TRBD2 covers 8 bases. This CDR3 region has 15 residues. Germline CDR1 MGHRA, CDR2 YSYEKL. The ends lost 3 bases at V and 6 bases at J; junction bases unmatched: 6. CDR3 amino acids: CASSQGLGLAGELFF. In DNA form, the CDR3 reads TGCGCCAGCAGCCAGGGACTAGGGTTAGCCGGGGAGCTGTTTTTT.

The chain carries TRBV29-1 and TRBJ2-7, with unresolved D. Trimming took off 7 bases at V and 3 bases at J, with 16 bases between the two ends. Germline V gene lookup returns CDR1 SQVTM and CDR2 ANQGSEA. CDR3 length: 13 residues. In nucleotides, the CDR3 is TGCAGCGCTGGAAATACAGCTAACTACGAGCAGTACTTC. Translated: CSAGNTANYEQYF.

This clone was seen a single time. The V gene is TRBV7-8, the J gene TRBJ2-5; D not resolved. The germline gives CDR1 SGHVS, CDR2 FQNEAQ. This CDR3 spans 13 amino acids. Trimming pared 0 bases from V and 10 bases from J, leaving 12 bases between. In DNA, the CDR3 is TGTGCCAGCAGCTTAGCCGACCGACCGGACCAGTACTTC. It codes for CASSLADRPDQYF.

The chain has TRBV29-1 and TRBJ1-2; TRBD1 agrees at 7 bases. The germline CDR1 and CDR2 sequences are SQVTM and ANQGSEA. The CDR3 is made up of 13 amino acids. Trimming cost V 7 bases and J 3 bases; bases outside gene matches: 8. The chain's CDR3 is CSATDRSHYGYTF. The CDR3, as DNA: TGCAGCGCTACGGACAGGTCGCACTATGGCTACACCTTC.

The CDR3 spells CASSYDTDRGNTEAFF. Here the CDR3 DNA reads TGTGCCAGCAGTTACGATACCGACAGGGGGAACACTGAAGCTTTCTTT. This sequence joins TRBV6-5 and TRBJ1-1, with 8 bases that match TRBD1. The germline V gene encodes CDR1 MNHEY and CDR2 SVGAGI. The CDR3 has 16 amino acids. With 2 bases clipped from V and 1 base from J, the junction kept 6 bases outside the gene matches.

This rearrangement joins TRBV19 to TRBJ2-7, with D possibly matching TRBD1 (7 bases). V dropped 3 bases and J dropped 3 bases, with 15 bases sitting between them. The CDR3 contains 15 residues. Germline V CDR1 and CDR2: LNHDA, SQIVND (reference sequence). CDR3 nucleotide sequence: TGTGCCAGTAGTATTGCGGGACAGCATTACTACGAGCAGTACTTC. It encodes CASSIAGQHYYEQYF. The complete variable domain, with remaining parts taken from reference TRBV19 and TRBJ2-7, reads DGGITQSPKYLFRKEGQNVTLSCEQNLNHDAMYWYRQDPGQGLRLIYYSQIVNDFQKGDIAEGYSVSREKKESFPLTVTSAQKNPTAFYLCASSIAGQHYYEQYFGPGTRLTVT.

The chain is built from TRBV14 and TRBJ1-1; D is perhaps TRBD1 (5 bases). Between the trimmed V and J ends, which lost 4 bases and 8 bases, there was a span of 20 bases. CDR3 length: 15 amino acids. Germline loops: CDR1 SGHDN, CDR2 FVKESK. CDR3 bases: TGTGCCAGCAGCCCACAAGCGGGGAAACGGGACGAAGCTTTCTTT. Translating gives CASSPQAGKRDEAFF.

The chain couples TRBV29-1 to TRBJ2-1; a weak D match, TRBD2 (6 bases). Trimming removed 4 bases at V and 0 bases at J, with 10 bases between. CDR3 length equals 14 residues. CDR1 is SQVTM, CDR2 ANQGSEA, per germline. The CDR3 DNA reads TGCAGCGTTGGGGCGCGGGGCTCCTACAATGAGCAGTTCTTC. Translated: CSVGARGSYNEQFF.

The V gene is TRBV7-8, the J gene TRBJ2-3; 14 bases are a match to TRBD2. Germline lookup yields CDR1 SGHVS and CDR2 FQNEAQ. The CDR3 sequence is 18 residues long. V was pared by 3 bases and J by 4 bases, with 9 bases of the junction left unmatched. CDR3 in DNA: TGTGCCAGCAGCTTCCTAGGGACTAGCGGGAGCCCAGCAGATACGCAGTATTTT. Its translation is CASSFLGTSGSPADTQYF.

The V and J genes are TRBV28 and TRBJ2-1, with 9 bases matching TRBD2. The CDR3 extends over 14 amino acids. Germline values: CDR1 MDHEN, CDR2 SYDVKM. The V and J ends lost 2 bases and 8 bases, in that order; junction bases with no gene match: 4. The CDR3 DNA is TGTGCCAGCAGTTTACTAGCGGGATTCCATGAGCAGTTCTTC. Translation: CASSLLAGFHEQFF.

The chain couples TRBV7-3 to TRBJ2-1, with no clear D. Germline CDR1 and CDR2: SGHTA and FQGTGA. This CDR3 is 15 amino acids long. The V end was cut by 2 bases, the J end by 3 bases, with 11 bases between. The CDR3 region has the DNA TGTGCCAGCAGCTTAGACGGGTGGATCTACAATGAGCAGTTCTTC. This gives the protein CASSLDGWIYNEQFF.

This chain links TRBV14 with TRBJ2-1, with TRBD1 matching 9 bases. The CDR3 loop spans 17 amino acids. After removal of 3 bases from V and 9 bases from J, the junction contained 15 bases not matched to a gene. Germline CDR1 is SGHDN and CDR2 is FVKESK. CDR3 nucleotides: TGTGCCAGCAGCCACCCGTTTTTGGGACAGGGCGAGGGTGAGCAGTTCTTC. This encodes CASSHPFLGQGEGEQFF.

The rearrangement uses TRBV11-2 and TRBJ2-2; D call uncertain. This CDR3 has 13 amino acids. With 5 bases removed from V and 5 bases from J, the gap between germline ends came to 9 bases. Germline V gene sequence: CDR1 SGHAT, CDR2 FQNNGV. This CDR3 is CASSPPQTGELFF. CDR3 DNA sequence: TGTGCCAGCAGCCCCCCCCAAACCGGGGAGCTGTTTTTT. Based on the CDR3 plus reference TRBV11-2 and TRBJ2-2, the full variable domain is EAGVAQSPRYKIIEKRQSVAFWCNPISGHATLYWYQQILGQGPKLLIQFQNNGVVDDSQLPKDRFSAERLKGVDSTLKIQPAKLEDSAVYLCASSPPQTGELFFGEGSRLTVL.

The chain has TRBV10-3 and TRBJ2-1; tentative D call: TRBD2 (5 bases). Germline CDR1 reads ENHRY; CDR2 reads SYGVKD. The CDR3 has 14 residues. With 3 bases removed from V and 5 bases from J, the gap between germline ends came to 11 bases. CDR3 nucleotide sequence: TGTGCCATCAGTGATAGCGAAGCAGACAATGAGCAGTTCTTC. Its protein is CAISDSEADNEQFF.

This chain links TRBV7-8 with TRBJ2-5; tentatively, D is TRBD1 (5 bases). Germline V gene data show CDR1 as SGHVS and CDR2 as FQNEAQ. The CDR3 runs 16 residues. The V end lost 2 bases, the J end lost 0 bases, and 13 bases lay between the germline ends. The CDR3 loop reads CASSLTGHPYQETQYF. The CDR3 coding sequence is TGTGCCAGCAGCTTAACAGGACATCCGTACCAAGAGACCCAGTACTTC.

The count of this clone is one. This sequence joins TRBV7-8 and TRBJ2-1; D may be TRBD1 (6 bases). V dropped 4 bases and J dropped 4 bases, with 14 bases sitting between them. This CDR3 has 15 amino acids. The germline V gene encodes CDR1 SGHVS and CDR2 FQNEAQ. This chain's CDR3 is CASSSNRAGYNEQFF. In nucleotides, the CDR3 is TGTGCCAGCAGCTCAAACAGGGCTGGATACAATGAGCAGTTCTTC.

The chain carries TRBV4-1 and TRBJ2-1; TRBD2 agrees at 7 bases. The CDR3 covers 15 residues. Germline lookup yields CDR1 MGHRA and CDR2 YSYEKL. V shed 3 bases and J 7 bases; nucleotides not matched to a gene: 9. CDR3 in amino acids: CASSQLVDSGNEQFF. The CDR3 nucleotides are TGCGCCAGCAGCCAGCTTGTGGATAGCGGGAATGAGCAGTTCTTC.

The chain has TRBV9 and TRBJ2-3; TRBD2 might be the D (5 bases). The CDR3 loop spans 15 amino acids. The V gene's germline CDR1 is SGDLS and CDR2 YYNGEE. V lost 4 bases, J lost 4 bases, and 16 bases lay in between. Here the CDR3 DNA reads TGTGCCAGCAGCCCCGGGGTTAGCGAGGCAGATACGCAGTATTTT. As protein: CASSPGVSEADTQYF.